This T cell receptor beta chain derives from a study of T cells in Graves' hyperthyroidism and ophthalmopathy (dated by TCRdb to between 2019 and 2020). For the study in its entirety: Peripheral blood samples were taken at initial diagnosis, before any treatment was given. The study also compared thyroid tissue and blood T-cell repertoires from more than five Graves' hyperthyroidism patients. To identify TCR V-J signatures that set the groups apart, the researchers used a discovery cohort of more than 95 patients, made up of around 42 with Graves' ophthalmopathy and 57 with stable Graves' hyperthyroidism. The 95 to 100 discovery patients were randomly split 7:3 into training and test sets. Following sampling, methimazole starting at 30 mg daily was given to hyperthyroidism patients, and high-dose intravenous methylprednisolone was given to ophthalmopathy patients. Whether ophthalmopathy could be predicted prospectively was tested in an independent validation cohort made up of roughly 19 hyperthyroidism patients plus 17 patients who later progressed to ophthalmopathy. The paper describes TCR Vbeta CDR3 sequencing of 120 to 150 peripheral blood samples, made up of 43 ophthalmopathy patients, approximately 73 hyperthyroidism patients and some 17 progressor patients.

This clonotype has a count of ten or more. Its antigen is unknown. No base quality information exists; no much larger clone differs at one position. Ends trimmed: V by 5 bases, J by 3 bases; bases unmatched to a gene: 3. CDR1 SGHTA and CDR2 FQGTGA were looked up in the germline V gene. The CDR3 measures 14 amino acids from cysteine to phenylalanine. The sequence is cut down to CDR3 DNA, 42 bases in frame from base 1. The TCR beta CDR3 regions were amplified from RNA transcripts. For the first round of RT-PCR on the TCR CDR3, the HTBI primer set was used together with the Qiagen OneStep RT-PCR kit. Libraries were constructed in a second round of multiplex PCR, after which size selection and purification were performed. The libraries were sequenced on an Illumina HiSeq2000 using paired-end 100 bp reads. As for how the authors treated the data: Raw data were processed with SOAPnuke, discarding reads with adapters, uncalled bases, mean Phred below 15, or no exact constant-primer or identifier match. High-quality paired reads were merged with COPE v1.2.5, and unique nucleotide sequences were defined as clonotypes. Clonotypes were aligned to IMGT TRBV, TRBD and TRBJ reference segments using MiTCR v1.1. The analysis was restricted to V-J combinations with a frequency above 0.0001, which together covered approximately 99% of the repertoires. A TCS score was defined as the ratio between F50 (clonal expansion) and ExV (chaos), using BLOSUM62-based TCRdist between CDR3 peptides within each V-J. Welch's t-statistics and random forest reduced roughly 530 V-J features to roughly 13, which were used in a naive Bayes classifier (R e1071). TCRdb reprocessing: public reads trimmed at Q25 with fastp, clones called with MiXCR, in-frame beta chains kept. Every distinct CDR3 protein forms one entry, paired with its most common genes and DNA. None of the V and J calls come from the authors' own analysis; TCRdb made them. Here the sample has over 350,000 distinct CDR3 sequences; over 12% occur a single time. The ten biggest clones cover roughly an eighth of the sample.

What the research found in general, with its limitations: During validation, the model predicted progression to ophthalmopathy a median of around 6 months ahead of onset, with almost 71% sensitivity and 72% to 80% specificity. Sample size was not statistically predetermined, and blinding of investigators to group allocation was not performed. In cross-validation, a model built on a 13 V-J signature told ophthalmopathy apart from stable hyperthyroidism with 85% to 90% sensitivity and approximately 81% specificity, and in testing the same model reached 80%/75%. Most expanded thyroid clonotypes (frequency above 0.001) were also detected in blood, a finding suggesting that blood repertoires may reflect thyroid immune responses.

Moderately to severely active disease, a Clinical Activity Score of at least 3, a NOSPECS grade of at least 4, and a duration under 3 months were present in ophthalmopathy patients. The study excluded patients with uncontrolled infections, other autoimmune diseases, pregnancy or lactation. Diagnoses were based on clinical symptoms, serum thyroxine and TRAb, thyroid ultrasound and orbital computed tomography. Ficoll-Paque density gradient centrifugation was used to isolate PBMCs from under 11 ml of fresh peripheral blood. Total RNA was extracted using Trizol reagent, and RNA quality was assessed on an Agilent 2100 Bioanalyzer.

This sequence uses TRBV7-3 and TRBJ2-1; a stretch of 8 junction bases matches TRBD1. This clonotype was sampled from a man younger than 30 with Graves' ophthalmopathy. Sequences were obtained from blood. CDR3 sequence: CASSPGQDYNEQFF. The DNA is TGTGCCAGCAGCCCGGGACAGGACTACAATGAGCAGTTCTTC.